The T cell receptor (beta chain) under discussion was sequenced for a study of neoadjuvant anti-PD-1 for oral cavity cancer. About the study: Patients without progression received a fourth nivolumab dose around day 43, then surgical resection on days 50-56.

Patients were newly diagnosed with stage II-IVA oral cavity squamous cell carcinoma without prior systemic or radiation treatment. Notes on the study in general: Only a few patients per response group were TCR-analyzed; validation needed.

Remarks on this clone: Its antigen is still unknown.

Here immunoSEQ multiplex PCR was the method, and the copy in TCRdb shows in-frame clones only, minus some. Counted here are 70,000 to 95,000 clones, 70% to 85% occurring once; the ten biggest clones make up 3.1%. The receptor was derived from a person aged 40 to 85 with oral cavity squamous cell carcinoma. Sample: PBMCs, taken before nivolumab (anti-PD-1) treatment.

CDR3 in DNA: TGTGCCAGCAGCGTAGGGGTGGGAGGAGGGGCCAACGTCCTGACTTTC. Protein product: CASSVGVGGGANVLTF. The chain links TRBV9 to TRBJ2-6; the D gene is possibly TRBD2 (6 bases). The CDR3 extends over 16 amino acids. Germline V gene sequence: CDR1 SGDLS, CDR2 YYNGEE. V was shortened by 0 bases and J by 4 bases, with 11 bases between the two germline ends.